The 8 T cell receptor beta chains below come from one sample, sequenced in a study of Graves' ophthalmopathy and Graves' hyperthyroidism. RNA transcripts were the source from which TCR beta CDR3 regions were amplified. The first round was an RT-PCR with HTBI primers, and the second round was a multiplex PCR. TCRdb reprocessed the multiplex PCR reads via MiXCR and lists one record per CDR3 protein. The sample has almost 750,000 distinct CDR3 sequences; 40% are singletons. What was sequenced was peripheral blood. These receptors were obtained from an adult man with Graves' ophthalmopathy.

Only a few counts were recorded for this clonotype. This sequence joins TRBV20-1 and TRBJ1-5, with D tentatively TRBD1 (5 bases). This CDR3 region has 14 residues. Between the trimmed V and J ends, which lost 5 bases and 0 bases, there was a span of 11 bases. Germline V gives CDR1 DFQATT, CDR2 SNEGSKA (reference sequence). The CDR3 loop reads CSAVDRPSNQPQHF. The DNA of the CDR3 is TGCAGTGCTGTTGACAGACCTAGCAATCAGCCCCAGCATTTT.

The chain combines TRBV2 with TRBJ1-2; a possible D gene is TRBD1 (5 bases). This CDR3 is 9 amino acids long. V gave up 6 bases and J gave up 12 bases, with 8 bases separating them. Germline V lookup: CDR1 SNHLY, CDR2 FYNNEI. For the CDR3, the DNA is TGTGCCAGCAGGTGGGGGAACACCTTC. It encodes CASRWGNTF.

This clonotype was seen at least ten times. The CDR3 protein is CASSFSAGTANSPLHF. In DNA form, the CDR3 reads TGTGCCAGCAGCTTCTCTGCAGGGACAGCTAATTCACCCCTCCACTTT. The V and J genes are TRBV7-2 and TRBJ1-6; 7 bases agree with TRBD1. V shed 3 bases and J 6 bases; nucleotides not matched to a gene: 8. This CDR3 is built from 16 residues. Germline V gene lookup returns CDR1 SGHTA and CDR2 FQGNSA.

The rearrangement joins TRBV5-4 to TRBJ1-2; 7 bases agree with TRBD1. J lost 7 bases, V lost 4 bases, and 4 bases had no gene match. CDR3 length equals 12 residues. The V gene's germline CDR1 is SGHNT and CDR2 YYREEE (reference sequence). The CDR3 DNA follows: TGTGCCAGCAGCAAGGACAGGCGTGGCTACACCTTC. Translating it yields CASSKDRRGYTF.

This clonotype was seen at least ten times. Written as DNA, the CDR3 is TGCAGCGTTGGTTACTCTGGGGCCAACGTCCTGACTTTC. Encoded protein: CSVGYSGANVLTF. This chain connects TRBV29-1 to TRBJ2-6, with D hard to call. The CDR3 spans 13 residues. V was shortened by 4 bases and J by 0 bases, with 4 bases between the two germline ends. The germline V gene has CDR1 SQVTM and CDR2 ANQGSEA.

This clonotype came up a few times. The CDR3 spells CSVDRGRTEAFF. Here the CDR3 DNA reads TGCAGCGTTGACAGGGGCCGGACTGAAGCTTTCTTT. The chain has TRBV29-1 and TRBJ1-1, with a possible D match to TRBD1 (6 bases). Trimming pared 3 bases from V and 5 bases from J, leaving 10 bases between. The CDR3 is made up of 12 amino acids. The germline CDR1 and CDR2 sequences are SQVTM and ANQGSEA.

This clonotype has a handful of counts. The chain employs TRBV10-2 and TRBJ1-2, with D unresolved. This CDR3 region has 14 residues. Germline CDR1 is WSHSY and CDR2 is SAAADI. Deletions cut 5 bases from V and 8 bases from J, with 18 bases between. CDR3 DNA: TGCGCCAGCAGTTCTATCCGACGGGCGGGGGGCTACACCTTC. Translation: CASSSIRRAGGYTF.

The chain uses TRBV7-2 and TRBJ2-7; 8 bases fit TRBD1. The CDR3 totals 15 residues. Germline V CDR1 and CDR2: SGHTA, FQGNSA. J gave up 3 bases and V 3 bases, and 7 bases lay outside the gene matches. CDR3: CASSLKQGVHYEQYF. The CDR3, as DNA: TGTGCCAGCAGCTTGAAACAGGGGGTTCACTACGAGCAGTACTTC.